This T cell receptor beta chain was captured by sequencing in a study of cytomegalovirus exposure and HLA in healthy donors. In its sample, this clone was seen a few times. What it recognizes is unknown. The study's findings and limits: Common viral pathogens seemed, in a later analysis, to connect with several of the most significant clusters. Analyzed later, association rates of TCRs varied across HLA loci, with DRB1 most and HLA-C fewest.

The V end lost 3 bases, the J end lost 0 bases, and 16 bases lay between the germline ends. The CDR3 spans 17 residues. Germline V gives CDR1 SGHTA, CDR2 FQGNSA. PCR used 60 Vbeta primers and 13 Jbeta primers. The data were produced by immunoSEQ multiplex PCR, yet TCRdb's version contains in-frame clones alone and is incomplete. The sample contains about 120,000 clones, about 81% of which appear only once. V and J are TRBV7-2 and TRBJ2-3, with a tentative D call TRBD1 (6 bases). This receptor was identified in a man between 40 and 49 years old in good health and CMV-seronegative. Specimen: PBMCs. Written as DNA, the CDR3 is TGTGCCAGCAGCTTTTCCGGACAGAGCGCTAGCACAGATACGCAGTATTTT. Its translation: CASSFSGQSASTDTQYF. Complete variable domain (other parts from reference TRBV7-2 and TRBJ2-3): GAGVSQSPSNKVTEKGKDVELRCDPISGHTALYWYRQSLGQGLEFLIYFQGNSAPDKSGLPSDRFSAERTGGSVSTLTIQRTQQEDSAVYLCASSFSGQSASTDTQYFGPGTRLTVL.